Only one count was recorded for the clone carrying this T cell receptor (beta chain). This specimen belongs to a study of blood T cell repertoires in COVID-19. Study-level information: COVID-19 samples from acute and convalescent phases originated in the United States, Italy and Spain. Sources were T cells, B-cell-depleted T cells, or PBMCs; the material itself was cDNA or gDNA.

Profiling relied on immunoSEQ multiplex PCR, and the TCRdb table lists in-frame clones only, not all of them. This table has some 200,000 clones, roughly 82% appearing once. Trimming left V 4 bases short and J 10 bases short, with 20 bases between. Germline CDR1 is LGHDT and CDR2 is YNNKEL (reference sequence). The CDR3 extends over 16 amino acids. The origin of this receptor is a man aged 50-59 years with active or convalescent COVID-19. Sequencing used peripheral blood. The chain has TRBV3-1 (or the pseudogene TRBV3-2) and TRBJ1-6; perhaps TRBD1 as D (5 bases). DNA for the CDR3: TGTGCCAGCAGCCGCGGGAAGGGGCCCGGGCAGTCACCCCTCCACTTT. Translated, it gives CASSRGKGPGQSPLHF.